A single sample gave rise to the 12 T cell receptor beta chains below, sequenced in a study of T-cell reconstitution after alpha-beta-depleted transplantation in children. Construction of the TCRbeta library involved unique molecular identifiers. TCRdb redid the calling of the PCR reads with MiXCR, one entry per CDR3 protein. In the table there are around 800,000 distinct CDR3 sequences, under 20% of which are singletons. The source was PBMCs, mostly from graft donor cells, collected 360 days after TCRalphabeta/CD19-depleted stem cell transplant. The source of these receptors is a male patient between 5 and 17 years old who had a stem cell transplant for acute lymphoblastic leukemia, so the T cells may come from the graft donor.

This clonotype has more than one count but fewer than ten. V gene TRBV7-6 combines with J gene TRBJ2-7; possible D gene TRBD1, 5 bases. The CDR3 consists of 14 residues. CDR1 SGHVS and CDR2 FNYEAQ come from the germline V gene. The V gene lost 5 bases and the J gene lost 4 bases, with 15 bases spanning the gap. The CDR3 DNA is TGTGCCAGCAGCCCCAATCAGGGTATTTACGAGCAGTACTTC. Translation gives CASSPNQGIYEQYF.

This clonotype showed up many times. CDR3 coding DNA: TGTGCCAGCAGCTTACGGACTAGCTCCTACAATGAGCAGTTCTTC. As protein: CASSLRTSSYNEQFF. This rearrangement joins TRBV12-3 or TRBV12-4 to TRBJ2-1, with 7 bases identical to TRBD2. V gave up 6 bases and J gave up 0 bases; unmatched junction bases: 5. This CDR3 comprises 15 residues.

This clonotype was detected a few times. The rearrangement links TRBV12-3 or TRBV12-4 to TRBJ2-5; TRBD1 matches at 10 bases. The CDR3 spans 15 residues. The J segment lost 0 bases and the V segment lost 4 bases, leaving 2 bases of the junction unmatched. CDR3 residues: CASSSGQGYQETQYF. As DNA, the CDR3 is TGTGCCAGCAGTTCGGGACAGGGGTACCAAGAGACCCAGTACTTC.

This clonotype was observed a handful of times. The chain joins TRBV20-1 to TRBJ2-1, with TRBD2 as a possible D gene (6 bases). Germline V gene lookup returns CDR1 DFQATT and CDR2 SNEGSKA (reference sequence). The CDR3 consists of 13 residues. V gave up 5 bases and J gave up 8 bases, with 16 bases separating them. The CDR3 coding sequence is TGCAGTGCTTCCGGGACTCCGACGGATGAGCAGTTCTTC. Amino acid sequence: CSASGTPTDEQFF.

Ten or more counts support this clonotype. The chain has TRBV29-1 and TRBJ2-7, with TRBD1 identical over 7 bases. Germline trimming cut 7 bases from V and 0 bases from J; bases unmatched to any gene: 9. The germline gives CDR1 SQVTM, CDR2 ANQGSEA. The CDR3 sequence is 14 residues long. The CDR3 is CSAGTARTSYEQYF. CDR3 coding DNA: TGCAGCGCCGGGACAGCCAGGACCTCCTACGAGCAGTACTTC.

J is TRBJ2-7 and V is TRBV20-1; D may be TRBD2 (6 bases). V shed 0 bases and J shed 4 bases, with 10 bases lying between them. CDR1 is DFQATT, CDR2 SNEGSKA, per germline (reference sequence). The CDR3 is made up of 13 amino acids. CDR3 in DNA: TGCAGTGCTAGAGACGCGGGAAGATACGAGCAGTACTTC. Amino acid sequence: CSARDAGRYEQYF.

The table lists this clonotype with a few counts. This chain joins TRBV7-9 and TRBJ2-7; 7 bases fit TRBD2. The CDR3 sequence is 14 residues long. Germline CDR1 SEHNR, CDR2 FQNEAQ (reference sequence). V trimming: 5 bases; J trimming: 1 base; junction bases outside the gene matches: 5. The CDR3 nucleotides read TGTGCCAGCAGCCAACGGGGAGGGTCCTACGAGCAGTACTTC. Translated: CASSQRGGSYEQYF.

This clonotype has at least ten counts. The gene calls are TRBV5-1 and TRBJ2-3; 15 nucleotides agree with TRBD2. V shed 4 bases, J shed 0 bases, and the junction held 9 bases outside the gene matches. Germline values: CDR1 SGHRS, CDR2 YFSETQ. The CDR3 is 19 residues long. CDR3 region: CASSLVGLAGGLSTDTQYF. The CDR3 DNA sequence: TGCGCCAGCAGCCTGGTGGGACTAGCGGGAGGACTGAGCACAGATACGCAGTATTTT.

The J gene is TRBJ2-3, the V gene TRBV10-1, with 12 bases that match TRBD2. After removal of 7 bases from V and 0 bases from J, the junction contained 5 bases not matched to a gene. This CDR3 is built from 16 residues. From germline, CDR1 is WNHNN and CDR2 SYGVQD (reference sequence). The CDR3 nucleotides are TGCGCCAGCAAGAGGACTAGCGGGACTAGCACAGATACGCAGTATTTT. It codes for CASKRTSGTSTDTQYF.

The DNA for the CDR3 is TGCAGTGCTGTTGGAGGATTCGAGCAGTTCTTC. Translated: CSAVGGFEQFF. The rearrangement joins TRBV20-1 to TRBJ2-1; tentatively, D is TRBD2 (5 bases). This CDR3 contains 11 residues. V lost 5 bases and J 10 bases, leaving 12 bases between the germline ends. Germline-derived CDR1 and CDR2 are DFQATT and SNEGSKA (reference sequence).

This clonotype was observed many times. This chain joins TRBV13 and TRBJ2-1, with 10 bases aligning to TRBD2. Germline V gene sequence: CDR1 PRHDT, CDR2 FYEKMQ (reference sequence). The CDR3 runs to 15 residues. Germline trimming cut 2 bases from V and 9 bases from J; bases unmatched to any gene: 7. The CDR3 coding sequence is TGTGCCAGCAGCTTAAGCCTAGCGGGAGTGAGTGAGCAGTTCTTC. It codes for CASSLSLAGVSEQFF.

A few counts support this clonotype. The chain recombines TRBV28 with TRBJ2-7, with 7 bases identical to TRBD2. Trimming removed 6 bases from V and 4 bases from J; junction bases left unmatched: 21. The V gene's germline CDR1 is MDHEN and CDR2 SYDVKM. The CDR3 is 18 amino acids. The CDR3 DNA reads TGTGCCAGCAGACCGGGGGGTGTGGACCCCCGGAGGGGTTACGAGCAGTACTTC. Translating it yields CASRPGGVDPRRGYEQYF.